This TCR beta chain came from a study of siplizumab effects on memory and regulatory T cells (dated by TCRdb to the late 2010s). For the study in its entirety: The study looked at the effect of siplizumab, an anti-CD2 antibody, on alloreactive T-cell subsets in allogeneic mixed lymphocyte reactions made from human PBMCs. What the research found in general, with its limitations: In reactions with siplizumab, an average of about 69% of mappable alloreactive CD4+ clones were Treg-derived, compared with 26.9% in control reactions. Compared with memory T cells, unstimulated naive T cells appeared more diverse, and naive cells seemed to make a substantial contribution to the alloresponse. The cumulative frequency of alloreactive sequences that could be traced back to unstimulated CD4+ memory T cells was significantly reduced by siplizumab. Whether proliferating Tregs from siplizumab cultures were suppressive was not functionally confirmed. Because sequences at frequencies below about 10^-5 were poorly captured, only a minor fraction of alloreactive clones could be mapped back to unstimulated subsets. Roughly 75-97% of proliferating CD4+ or CD8+ clones could not be assigned a naive or memory phenotype.

Libraries were prepared through the immunoSEQ multiplex PCR assay. Roughly 10^5 TCR templates per sample were assayed on the deep sequencing platform. Genomic DNA extracted from sorted T cells was used for TCRbeta CDR3 sequencing. Turning to the authors' computational methods: The R programming language was used for clonal analysis of the TCRbeta CDR3 data. Alloreactive CD4+ and CD8+ clones were defined by comparing unstimulated samples with post-reaction CFSE-low samples. By matching sequences to the repertoires of sorted unstimulated Treg and non-Treg cells, each alloreactive CD4+ clone was assigned a regulatory or non-regulatory origin. Not all clones reach the TCRdb copy of this immuneACCESS table, which keeps in-frame sequences only. Checked studies attribute under half of the gap to unresolved V genes and leave the rest unexplained. The V and J calls and clone size are taken from that table; D and trimming were inferred from the DNA. A total of some 110,000 clones appear in this sample, less than 95% of them only once. The ten biggest clones cover 1.5% to 2% of the sample.

Sorted unstimulated T cells and proliferating T cells recovered from mixed lymphocyte reactions underwent TCRbeta CDR3 sequencing. Fresh whole blood from fewer than 12 HLA-typed healthy donors was used to isolate PBMCs. To map where alloreactive clones came from, CD4+ non-regulatory T cells in the unstimulated state were FACS-sorted. Concerning this clone: Its antigen target is currently unknown. Base quality data are lacking; no much larger clone is found one base away.

CDR1 and CDR2 are drawn from the germline V gene (reference sequence): MNHEY, SMNVEV. V was cut back by 2 bases and J by 2 bases, leaving a gap of 6 bases between them. The CDR3 starts with the cysteine, ends with the phenylalanine, and has 14 residues. Here the CDR3 DNA is all that survives: 42 bases in frame from base 1. Source material: non-Treg CD4+ T cells sorted from blood. The sample's cell subset or site label is to be understood as: FACS-sorted unstimulated CD4+ non-regulatory T cells. The chain joins TRBV27 to TRBJ2-2; TRBD2 might be the D gene, on 6 matching bases. This TCR was recovered from a human donor in good health. The bases are TGTGCCAGCAGTTTAGGGACTAACACCGGGGAGCTGTTTTTT. Its protein product is CASSLGTNTGELFF.